The sequence of this T cell receptor beta chain was determined in a study of identical twins. This clonotype has at least ten counts. The germline gives CDR1 SQVTM, CDR2 ANQGSEA. J gave up 2 bases and V 6 bases, and 7 bases lay outside the gene matches. CDR3 size: 14 residues. TCRdb re-called the 5' RACE reads with MiXCR, one entry per CDR3 protein. Of roughly 200,000 distinct CDR3 sequences in the sample, more than 15% are singletons; the top ten hold over 35%. These data also featured in a second study, about T cells expressing NK-cell markers.

The rearrangement links TRBV29-1 to TRBJ1-2; 9 bases fit TRBD1. The TCR comes from a woman aged 18-30 years in good health. The sequencing input was CD8+ T cells sorted from blood. The chain's CDR3 is CSVMGQGINYGYTF. In nucleotides, the CDR3 is TGCAGCGTGATGGGACAGGGTATCAACTATGGCTACACCTTC. Drawing the rest from reference TRBV29-1 and TRBJ1-2, the complete variable domain is SAVISQKPSRDICQRGTSLTIQCQVDSQVTMMFWYRQQPGQSLTLIATANQGSEATYESGFVIDKFPISRPNLTFSTLTVSNMSPEDSSIYLCSVMGQGINYGYTFGSGTRLTVV.